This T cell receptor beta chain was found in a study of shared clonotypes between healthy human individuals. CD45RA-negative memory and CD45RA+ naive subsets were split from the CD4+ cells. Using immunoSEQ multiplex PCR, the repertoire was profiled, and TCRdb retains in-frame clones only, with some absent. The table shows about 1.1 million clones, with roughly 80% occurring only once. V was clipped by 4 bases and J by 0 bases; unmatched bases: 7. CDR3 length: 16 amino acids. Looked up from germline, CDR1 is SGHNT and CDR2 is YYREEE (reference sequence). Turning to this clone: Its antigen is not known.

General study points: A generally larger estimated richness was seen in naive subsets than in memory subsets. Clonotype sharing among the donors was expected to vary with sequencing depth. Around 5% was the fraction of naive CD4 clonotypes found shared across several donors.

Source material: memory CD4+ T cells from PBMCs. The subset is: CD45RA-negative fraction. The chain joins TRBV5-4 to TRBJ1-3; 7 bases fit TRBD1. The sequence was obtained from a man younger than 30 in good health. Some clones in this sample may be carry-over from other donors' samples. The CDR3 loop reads CASSPRGSSSGNTIYF. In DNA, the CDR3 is TGTGCCAGCAGCCCCAGGGGGTCGAGCTCTGGAAACACCATATATTTT.